This T cell receptor (beta chain) was found in a study of T cells in tumors and immune-related adverse events. Using immunoSEQ multiplex PCR, the repertoire was profiled, and TCRdb retains in-frame clones only, with some absent. The repertoire has roughly 24,000 clones, about nine tenths of them found once; the top ten carry 1.3% to 1.5%. CDR3 size: 15 residues. The ends lost 6 bases at V and 4 bases at J; junction bases unmatched: 7. Germline lookup yields CDR1 MGHDK and CDR2 SYGVNS. The TCR comes from a female donor with metastatic renal cell carcinoma. This sample comprised lymph node tissue, obtained from a patient treated with anti-PD-1 therapy. The chain joins TRBV25-1 to TRBJ2-1, with 9 bases identical to TRBD2. CDR3 loop: CASSPPLAGYNEQFF. As DNA, the CDR3 is TGTGCCAGCAGCCCCCCGCTAGCGGGGTACAATGAGCAGTTCTTC. Supplemented by reference TRBV25-1 and TRBJ2-1, the full variable domain reads EADIYQTPRYLVIGTGKKITLECSQTMGHDKMYWYQQDPGMELHLIHYSYGVNSTEKGDLSSESTVSRIRTEHFPLTLESARPSHTSQYLCASSPPLAGYNEQFFGPGTRLTVL.